The 20 T cell receptor beta chains given below trace back to one sample, sequenced in a study of T cell repertoires in cytomegalovirus infection. TCRdb re-called the reads through MiXCR, storing one row per CDR3 protein. The table shows hundreds of thousands of distinct CDR3 sequences, with 15% to 20% occurring only once. The sample was PBMCs. The receptors come from a human donor in good health (CMV status not recorded). Some clones in this sample may be carry-over from other donors' samples.

This clonotype was observed a handful of times. The chain employs TRBV10-3 and TRBJ1-5; tentatively, D is TRBD1 (5 bases). CDR1 is ENHRY, CDR2 SYGVKD, per germline. With 0 bases removed from V and 0 bases from J, the gap between germline ends came to 12 bases. This CDR3 is 17 amino acids long. CDR3 sequence reads: CAISESRTPNSNQPQHF. The CDR3 bases are TGTGCCATCAGTGAGTCCCGGACACCGAATAGCAATCAGCCCCAGCATTTT.

Ten or more counts support this clonotype. This sequence joins TRBV7-2 and TRBJ2-7, with D perhaps TRBD2 (5 bases). The germline V gene encodes CDR1 SGHTA and CDR2 FQGNSA. This CDR3 region has 16 residues. The V gene lost 1 base and the J gene lost 2 bases, with 15 bases spanning the gap. Written as DNA, the CDR3 is TGTGCCAGCAGCTTAGAGGGTCTAGCTGTCACCTACGAGCAGTACTTC. Encoded protein: CASSLEGLAVTYEQYF.

This clonotype was seen more than once but under ten times. The chain joins TRBV19 to TRBJ2-5, with 8 bases aligning to TRBD2. The CDR3 is 15 amino acids. Unmatched junction bases numbered 13, after V lost 8 bases and J lost 5 bases. The germline gives CDR1 LNHDA, CDR2 SQIVND (reference sequence). The CDR3 DNA reads as TGTGCCAGTTCTTTTGGGCGGGTAGCGGGGGAGACCCAGTACTTC. Protein product: CASSFGRVAGETQYF.

The gene calls are TRBV28 and TRBJ1-2; D remains ambiguous. CDR1 is MDHEN, CDR2 SYDVKM, per germline. Trimming pared 7 bases from V and 1 base from J, leaving 10 bases between. The CDR3 has 13 amino acids. CDR3 coding DNA: TGTGCCAGCATGGGCAGCTATAACTATGGCTACACCTTC. This encodes CASMGSYNYGYTF.

There are a few counts of this clonotype. V gene TRBV4-1 combines with J gene TRBJ2-3; D not resolved. The CDR3 totals 13 residues. The germline gives CDR1 MGHRA, CDR2 YSYEKL. The V and J ends lost 2 bases and 2 bases respectively, with 5 bases between them. CDR3 amino acids: CASSQLYTDTQYF. CDR3 in DNA: TGCGCCAGCAGCCAACTCTACACAGATACGCAGTATTTT.

Ten or more counts support this clonotype. Here the CDR3 DNA reads TGTGCCAGCAGCTTATCTGGGGCCGTCGCCATATATTTT. The encoded protein is CASSLSGAVAIYF. The gene calls are TRBV7-6 and TRBJ1-3, with D possibly being TRBD1 (5 bases). This CDR3 has 13 amino acids. Deletions cut 2 bases from V and 11 bases from J, with 13 bases between. Germline V gene data show CDR1 as SGHVS and CDR2 as FNYEAQ.

The gene calls are TRBV4-3 and TRBJ2-3; 9 bases match TRBD1. The CDR3 is 16 amino acids. Trimming at V came to 0 bases and at J to 2 bases, leaving 3 bases not matched to a gene. CDR1 and CDR2 from the germline V gene are LGHNA and YSLEER. CDR3 sequence (DNA): TGCGCCAGCAGCCAAGATGGGACAGGGTTCACAGATACGCAGTATTTT. This encodes CASSQDGTGFTDTQYF.

The J gene is TRBJ1-2, the V gene TRBV19; D is perhaps TRBD1 (5 bases). V lost 3 bases and J lost 6, with 11 bases in between. The length of the CDR3 is 13 residues. The V gene's germline CDR1 is LNHDA and CDR2 SQIVND (reference sequence). CDR3 DNA: TGTGCCAGTAGTATCTGGCAGGGAAATGGCTACACCTTC. This sequence encodes CASSIWQGNGYTF.

This clonotype showed up just a few times. The V and J genes are TRBV6-5 and TRBJ1-5; D possibly corresponds to TRBD1 (6 bases). V lost 2 bases to trimming and J lost 2 bases, with 7 bases between them. From germline, CDR1 is MNHEY and CDR2 SVGAGI. This CDR3 spans 14 amino acids. The CDR3 coding sequence is TGTGCCAGCAGTTACCGACAGGGCAATCAGCCCCAGCATTTT. This sequence encodes CASSYRQGNQPQHF.

This clonotype came up many times. J is TRBJ1-2 and V is TRBV7-2; 10 nucleotides align to TRBD1. The length of the CDR3 is 15 residues. Trimming took 4 bases from V and 10 from J; bases not matched to a gene: 12. CDR1 is SGHTA, CDR2 FQGNSA, per germline. CDR3 protein: CASSSLFDRGRPYTF. The CDR3 DNA sequence: TGTGCCAGCAGCTCACTATTCGACAGGGGGCGACCCTACACCTTC.

V and J are TRBV15 and TRBJ1-5; 11 positions agree with TRBD1. V was clipped by 5 bases and J by 5 bases; unmatched bases: 8. The CDR3 has 16 residues. Germline V gives CDR1 LNHNV, CDR2 YYDKDF (reference sequence). Written as DNA, the CDR3 is TGTGCCACCAGCGACGCTGGGACAGGGGGGTATCAGCCCCAGCATTTT. Protein product: CATSDAGTGGYQPQHF.

This clonotype was seen ten or more times. This chain links TRBV7-2 with TRBJ2-3; the D is unclear. Per germline, CDR1 SGHTA and CDR2 FQGNSA. The CDR3 spans 15 residues. V lost 0 bases and J lost 3, with 10 bases in between. The DNA of the CDR3 is TGTGCCAGCAGCTTAGCTGCTAAGAAGACAGATACGCAGTATTTT. This sequence encodes CASSLAAKKTDTQYF.

The J gene is TRBJ1-2, the V gene TRBV4-3; D remains unclear. The CDR3 contains 14 residues. With 1 base removed from V and 3 bases from J, the gap between germline ends came to 9 bases. Germline V gives CDR1 LGHNA, CDR2 YSLEER. The CDR3: CASSQVRSDYGYTF. The CDR3 DNA reads as TGCGCCAGCAGCCAAGTTAGAAGTGACTATGGCTACACCTTC.

V is TRBV4-1 and J is TRBJ2-7; D not resolved. Germline loops: CDR1 MGHRA, CDR2 YSYEKL. Between the trimmed V and J ends, which lost 0 bases and 2 bases, there was a span of 5 bases. The CDR3 is 13 amino acids. The CDR3 here is CASSQDVTYEQYF. The CDR3 DNA follows: TGCGCCAGCAGCCAAGATGTGACCTACGAGCAGTACTTC.

The gene calls are TRBV12-3 or TRBV12-4 and TRBJ1-1, with a possible D match to TRBD1 (5 bases). V gave up 3 bases and J gave up 6 bases, with 17 bases separating them. The CDR3 is made up of 15 amino acids. CDR3 sequence (DNA): TGTGCCAGCAGTTTGAGTCGACAGCGTTCGTCTGAAGCTTTCTTT. This encodes CASSLSRQRSSEAFF.

DNA of the CDR3: TGCAGTGCTAGAGATTTGGGCTCGACAGGGCCCAACACTGAAGCTTTCTTT. It specifies CSARDLGSTGPNTEAFF. V gene TRBV20-1 combines with J gene TRBJ1-1; 7 bases agree with TRBD1. Germline assignment: CDR1 DFQATT and CDR2 SNEGSKA (reference sequence). The V segment lost 0 bases and the J segment 2 bases; nucleotides outside the gene matches: 12. The CDR3 contains 17 residues.

This clonotype turned up a few times. This chain links TRBV2 with TRBJ1-5; D uncertain. This CDR3 has 14 residues. V lost 4 bases to trimming and J lost 0 bases, with 7 bases between them. From germline, CDR1 is SNHLY and CDR2 FYNNEI. The CDR3 reads CASSGPNSNQPQHF. The DNA for the CDR3 is TGTGCCAGCAGTGGACCAAATAGCAATCAGCCCCAGCATTTT.

V is TRBV28 and J is TRBJ1-4; TRBD1 matches 8 bases. Germline loops: CDR1 MDHEN, CDR2 SYDVKM. Trimming cost V 4 bases and J 6 bases; bases outside gene matches: 7. This CDR3 spans 15 amino acids. DNA for the CDR3: TGTGCCAGCAGTTCCCCGACAGGGGTTCATGAAAAACTGTTTTTT. Translating it yields CASSSPTGVHEKLFF.

This clonotype was picked up a small number of times. CDR3 protein: CASSPLAGSQETQYF. The CDR3 coding sequence is TGTGCCAGCAGCCCCCTAGCGGGGTCCCAAGAGACCCAGTACTTC. V is TRBV3-1 and J is TRBJ2-5, with 9 bases identical to TRBD2. This CDR3 is built from 15 residues. Losses at the gene ends were 4 bases for V and 1 base for J; bases not matched to a gene: 4. The germline V gene encodes CDR1 LGHDT and CDR2 YNNKEL (reference sequence).

This chain connects TRBV4-2 to TRBJ2-2; 9 bases match TRBD1. Germline CDR1 reads LGHNA; CDR2 reads YNFKEQ. There are 15 residues in the CDR3. V was clipped by 3 bases and J by 3 bases; unmatched bases: 2. DNA of the CDR3: TGTGCCAGCAGCCAGGGACAGGGCGACACCGGGGAGCTGTTTTTT. Protein sequence: CASSQGQGDTGELFF.